The T cell receptor (beta chain) described here comes from a study of T-cell memory formation after mild COVID-19. Study-level points and caveats: Shrinking CD4+ clones resided mostly in CM and EM, and CD8+ ones in EMRA. Prior to infection, memory already included some responding clones, suggesting cross-reactive memory joined. Later expanders leaned CD4+, whereas clones that contracted between day 15 and 85 were balanced CD4/CD8.

Looked up from germline, CDR1 is LGHNA and CDR2 is YSLEER. V lost 3 bases and J 2 bases, leaving 11 bases between the germline ends. The length of the CDR3 is 14 residues. From 5'RACE with constant-segment primers came TCR alpha and TCR beta cDNA libraries that carried sample barcodes and UMIs. TCRdb used MiXCR to reprocess the 5' RACE reads, holding one entry per CDR3 protein. The sample has fewer than 200,000 distinct CDR3 sequences, 20% to 25% seen once. Comment on this clonotype: Its antigen remains unknown.

The J gene is TRBJ2-7, the V gene TRBV4-3, with D perhaps matching TRBD1 (6 bases). This clonotype was obtained from an adult woman who had mild COVID-19 (a few samples of this study predate the infection). Cell type and time point are not known. Input material: PBMCs or a T cell subset sorted from them (not recorded which). This chain's CDR3 is CASSQARGTYEQYF. CDR3 nucleotides: TGCGCCAGCAGCCAGGCCAGGGGCACCTACGAGCAGTACTTC.